One sample yielded the 14 T cell receptor beta chains listed below, sequenced in a study of CD8 T cells in Susac syndrome (dated 2019 in TCRdb). The library was obtained by the immunoSEQ multiplex PCR assay. RNA was extracted with the RNeasy kit and roughly 0.45 to 1 ug was reverse transcribed using random hexamers. Using fastp trimming at Q25 and MiXCR clonotype assembly, TCRdb reanalyzed the public sequencing data and kept in-frame beta chains. Entries are consolidated by CDR3 protein sequence, retaining the most common genes and DNA. In all, the sample holds about 150,000 distinct CDR3 sequences, and 95% to 96% of those were seen once. The ten largest clonotypes hold approximately 0.12% of the sample. The sequenced sample was CD4+ T cells from PBMCs. These receptors all stem from a human donor with Susac syndrome.

This chain links TRBV24-1 with TRBJ2-3; 12 bases are shared with TRBD1. V was pared by 4 bases and J by 6 bases, with 4 bases of the junction left unmatched. This CDR3 contains 15 residues. Germline CDR1 and CDR2: KGHDR and SFDVKD. The CDR3 here is CATSDSGQGADTQYF. The DNA of the CDR3 is TGTGCCACCAGTGACTCGGGACAGGGGGCGGATACGCAGTATTTT.

The rearrangement uses TRBV10-3 and TRBJ2-5; tentative D call: TRBD1 (5 bases). The CDR3 is 14 amino acids. V shed 5 bases and J shed 2 bases, with 12 bases lying between them. The germline V gene encodes CDR1 ENHRY and CDR2 SYGVKD. In DNA form, the CDR3 reads TGTGCCATCAGTCCGACAGAGACTCAAGAGACCCAGTACTTC. This codes for CAISPTETQETQYF.

The V gene is TRBV29-1, the J gene TRBJ1-2, with 12 bases aligning to TRBD1. V lost 2 bases to trimming and J lost 4 bases; unmatched junction nucleotides: 11. Germline CDR1 and CDR2: SQVTM and ANQGSEA. The CDR3 is 17 amino acids. CDR3 residues: CSVEMGQGAPYGYGYTF. The CDR3, as DNA: TGCAGCGTTGAAATGGGACAGGGGGCACCGTATGGCTATGGCTACACCTTC. The entire variable domain, with the rest obtained from reference TRBV29-1 and TRBJ1-2, is as follows: SAVISQKPSRDICQRGTSLTIQCQVDSQVTMMFWYRQQPGQSLTLIATANQGSEATYESGFVIDKFPISRPNLTFSTLTVSNMSPEDSSIYLCSVEMGQGAPYGYGYTFGSGTRLTVV.

This clonotype was seen only a few times. The CDR3 coding sequence is TGTGCCAGCAGCTTACCCGTTAACACTGAAGCTTTCTTT. It yields the protein CASSLPVNTEAFF. J is TRBJ1-1 and V is TRBV7-2; D is uncertain. The germline CDR1 and CDR2 sequences are SGHTA and FQGNSA. V dropped 2 bases and J dropped 2 bases, with 6 bases sitting between them. This CDR3 contains 13 residues. Supplemented by reference TRBV7-2 and TRBJ1-1, the full variable domain reads GAGVSQSPSNKVTEKGKDVELRCDPISGHTALYWYRQSLGQGLEFLIYFQGNSAPDKSGLPSDRFSAERTGGSVSTLTIQRTQQEDSAVYLCASSLPVNTEAFFGQGTRLTVV.

V gene TRBV7-8 combines with J gene TRBJ1-4; 10 positions match TRBD1. Trimming took 5 bases from V and 6 from J; bases not matched to a gene: 6. The CDR3 totals 15 residues. The germline V gene has CDR1 SGHVS and CDR2 FQNEAQ. Here the CDR3 reads CASSRPGQGYEKLFF. The DNA of the CDR3 is TGTGCCAGCAGCCGACCGGGACAGGGGTATGAAAAACTGTTTTTT.

J is TRBJ2-7 and V is TRBV18; 8 nucleotides align to TRBD1. The CDR3 runs 16 residues. Germline CDR1 reads KGHSH; CDR2 reads LQKENI. V lost 0 bases to trimming and J lost 0 bases; unmatched junction nucleotides: 4. For the CDR3, the DNA is TGTGCCAGCTCACCACCGACAGGGGTTAGCTCCTACGAGCAGTACTTC. Translating it yields CASSPPTGVSSYEQYF.

The V and J genes are TRBV9 and TRBJ2-2; TRBD2 agrees at 9 bases. The CDR3 contains 18 residues. V dropped 4 bases and J dropped 4; count of bases not matched to a gene: 14. The germline V gene has CDR1 SGDLS and CDR2 YYNGEE. Here the CDR3 DNA reads TGTGCCAGCAGCCCCGCGGGGTCTAGCGGGGTTTCCACCGGGGAGCTGTTTTTT. This encodes CASSPAGSSGVSTGELFF.

The chain recombines TRBV15 with TRBJ1-5; TRBD1 agrees at 8 bases. V gave up 4 bases and J gave up 6 bases; unmatched junction bases: 8. Germline V CDR1 and CDR2: LNHNV, YYDKDF (reference sequence). CDR3 length: 15 residues. CDR3 sequence: CATSTGTGEAQPQHF. The CDR3 coding sequence is TGTGCCACCAGCACCGGGACAGGAGAGGCTCAGCCCCAGCATTTT.

The DNA for the CDR3 is TGTGCCAGCAGCACGCGACTACAACAGGGGGGTGGCTACACCTTC. Its protein product is CASSTRLQQGGGYTF. The chain joins TRBV11-2 to TRBJ1-2; TRBD1 matches 8 bases. The V and J ends lost 5 bases and 7 bases, in that order; junction bases with no gene match: 12. The CDR3 is 15 amino acids. Germline CDR1 reads SGHAT; CDR2 reads FQNNGV.

This sequence joins TRBV6-5 and TRBJ1-1; D not resolved. Per germline, CDR1 MNHEY and CDR2 SVGAGI. The V end was cut by 7 bases, the J end by 6 bases, with 12 bases between. This CDR3 is 12 amino acids long. The CDR3 loop is CASTFSGSEAFF. CDR3 nucleotide sequence: TGTGCCAGCACCTTCTCCGGCTCTGAAGCTTTCTTT.

CDR3 nucleotide sequence: TGCAGTGCTGGGACGACAGGGGTCGGGGGCTACACCTTC. It specifies CSAGTTGVGGYTF. The rearrangement links TRBV20-1 to TRBJ1-2, with TRBD1 matching over 8 bases. CDR1 is DFQATT, CDR2 SNEGSKA, per germline (reference sequence). This CDR3 spans 13 amino acids. The V gene end was trimmed by 5 bases and the J gene end by 8 bases; junction bases not matched to a gene: 10.

This sequence joins TRBV27 and TRBJ2-5; possible D gene TRBD2, 7 bases. CDR1 and CDR2 from the germline V gene are MNHEY and SMNVEV (reference sequence). V lost 6 bases and J lost 1, with 15 bases in between. The CDR3 has 15 amino acids. The CDR3 sequence is CASSGWRGGQETQYF. The CDR3 coding sequence is TGTGCCAGCAGCGGTTGGAGGGGGGGCCAAGAGACCCAGTACTTC.

Only one count was recorded for this clonotype. J is TRBJ2-1 and V is TRBV5-1; 7 bases align to TRBD1. CDR1 and CDR2 (germline): SGHRS, YFSETQ. V lost 1 base and J lost 8; bases outside the gene matches: 3. This CDR3 is built from 13 residues. The CDR3, as DNA: TGCGCCAGCAGCTTGACAGGGGCGGATGAGCAGTTCTTC. Its protein is CASSLTGADEQFF.

V and J are TRBV25-1 and TRBJ2-5; D gene uncertain. Germline V CDR1 and CDR2: MGHDK, SYGVNS. V was shortened by 1 base and J by 5 bases, with 11 bases between the two germline ends. CDR3 length: 14 amino acids. The CDR3, as DNA: TGTGCCAGCAGTGAATCCGGTTCCAAGGAGACCCAGTACTTC. This gives the protein CASSESGSKETQYF. Drawing the rest from reference TRBV25-1 and TRBJ2-5, the complete variable domain is EADIYQTPRYLVIGTGKKITLECSQTMGHDKMYWYQQDPGMELHLIHYSYGVNSTEKGDLSSESTVSRIRTEHFPLTLESARPSHTSQYLCASSESGSKETQYFGPGTRLLVL.